Sequencing of this T cell receptor (beta chain) was carried out in a study of blood T cell repertoires in COVID-19. Study in general: There were acute and convalescent COVID-19 samples, and they came from the United States, Italy and Spain.

The repertoire was sequenced with immunoSEQ multiplex PCR; TCRdb's copy has only in-frame clones and lacks some. The repertoire has more than 200,000 clones, about 90% of them found once; the top ten carry 10% to 11%. In germline, CDR1 is MNHEY, CDR2 SMNVEV (reference sequence). The CDR3 spans 12 residues. V was clipped by 4 bases and J by 8 bases, with 11 bases between them. Enrollees, about 18 to 89 years old, lived in 24 US areas. Sequences were obtained from PBMCs or T cells enriched from blood (not recorded which). The chain employs TRBV27 and TRBJ1-1, with D perhaps matching TRBD1 (5 bases). This clonotype was sampled from a man aged 30 to 39 who had recovered from COVID-19. The CDR3 loop reads CASSSTTDEAFF. CDR3 coding DNA: TGTGCCAGCAGTTCCACGACAGACGAAGCTTTCTTT.